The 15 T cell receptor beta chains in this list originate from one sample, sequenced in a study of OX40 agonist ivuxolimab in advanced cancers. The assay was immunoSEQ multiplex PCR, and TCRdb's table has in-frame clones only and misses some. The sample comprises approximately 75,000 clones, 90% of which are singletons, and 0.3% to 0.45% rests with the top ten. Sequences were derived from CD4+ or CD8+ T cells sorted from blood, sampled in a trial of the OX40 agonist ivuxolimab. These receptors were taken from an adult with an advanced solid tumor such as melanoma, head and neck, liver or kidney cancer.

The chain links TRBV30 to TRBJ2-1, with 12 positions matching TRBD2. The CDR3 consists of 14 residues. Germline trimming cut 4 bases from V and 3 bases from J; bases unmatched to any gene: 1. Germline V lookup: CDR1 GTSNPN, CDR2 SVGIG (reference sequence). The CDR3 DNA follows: TGTGCCTGGACGACTAGCGGGAGCTACAATGAGCAGTTCTTC. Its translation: CAWTTSGSYNEQFF.

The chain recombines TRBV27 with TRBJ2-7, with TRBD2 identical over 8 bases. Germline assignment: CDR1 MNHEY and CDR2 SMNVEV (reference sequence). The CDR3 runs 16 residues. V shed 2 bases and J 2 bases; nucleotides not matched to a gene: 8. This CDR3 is CASSLAPMTSAYEQYF. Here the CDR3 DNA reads TGTGCCAGCAGTTTAGCCCCCATGACTAGCGCCTACGAGCAGTACTTC.

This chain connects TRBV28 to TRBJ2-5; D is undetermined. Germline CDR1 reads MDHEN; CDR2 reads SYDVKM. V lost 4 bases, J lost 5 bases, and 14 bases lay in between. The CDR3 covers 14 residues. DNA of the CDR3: TGTGCCAGCAGTTACCCAGATCCTGGGGAGACCCAGTACTTC. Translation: CASSYPDPGETQYF. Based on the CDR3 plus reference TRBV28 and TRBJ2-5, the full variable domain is DVKVTQSSRYLVKRTGEKVFLECVQDMDHENMFWYRQDPGLGLRLIYFSYDVKMKEKGDIPEGYSVSREKKERFSLILESASTNQTSMYLCASSYPDPGETQYFGPGTRLLVL.

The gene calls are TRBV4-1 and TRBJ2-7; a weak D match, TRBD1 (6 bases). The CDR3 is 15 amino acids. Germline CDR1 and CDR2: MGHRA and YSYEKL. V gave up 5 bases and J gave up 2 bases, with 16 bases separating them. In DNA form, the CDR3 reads TGCGCCAGCAGCTCCCCCGGGACACCCCCCTACGAGCAGTACTTC. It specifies CASSSPGTPPYEQYF.

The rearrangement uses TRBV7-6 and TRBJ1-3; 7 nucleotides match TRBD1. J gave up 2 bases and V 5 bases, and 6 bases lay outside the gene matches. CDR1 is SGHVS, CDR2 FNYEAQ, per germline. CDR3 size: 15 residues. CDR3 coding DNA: TGTGCCAGCAGCCCACAGGGGCCACCTGGAAACACCATATATTTT. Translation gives CASSPQGPPGNTIYF.

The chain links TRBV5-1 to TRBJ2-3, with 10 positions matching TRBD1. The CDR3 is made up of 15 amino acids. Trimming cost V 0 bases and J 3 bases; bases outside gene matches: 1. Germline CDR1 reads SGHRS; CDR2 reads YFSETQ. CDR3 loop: CASSLGQGATDTQYF. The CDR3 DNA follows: TGCGCCAGCAGCTTGGGACAGGGGGCTACAGATACGCAGTATTTT.

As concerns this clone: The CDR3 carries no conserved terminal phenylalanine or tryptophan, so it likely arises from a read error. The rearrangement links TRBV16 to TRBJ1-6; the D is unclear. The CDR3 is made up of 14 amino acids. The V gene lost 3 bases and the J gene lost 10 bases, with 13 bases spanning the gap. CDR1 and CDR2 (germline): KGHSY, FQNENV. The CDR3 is CASSQQTLPSPLHL. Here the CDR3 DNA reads TGTGCCAGCAGCCAGCAAACACTTCCCTCACCCCTCCACCTT.

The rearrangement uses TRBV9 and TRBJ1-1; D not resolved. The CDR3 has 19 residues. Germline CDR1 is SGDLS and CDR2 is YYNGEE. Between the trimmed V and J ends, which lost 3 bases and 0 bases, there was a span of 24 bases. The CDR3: CASSANRGPYYLLNTEAFF. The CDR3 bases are TGTGCCAGCAGCGCAAACCGTGGGCCCTACTACCTCCTGAACACTGAAGCTTTCTTT. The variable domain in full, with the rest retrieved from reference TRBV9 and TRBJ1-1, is DSGVTQTPKHLITATGQRVTLRCSPRSGDLSVYWYQQSLDQGLQFLIQYYNGEERAKGNILERFSAQQFPDLHSELNLSSLELGDSALYFCASSANRGPYYLLNTEAFFGQGTRLTVV.

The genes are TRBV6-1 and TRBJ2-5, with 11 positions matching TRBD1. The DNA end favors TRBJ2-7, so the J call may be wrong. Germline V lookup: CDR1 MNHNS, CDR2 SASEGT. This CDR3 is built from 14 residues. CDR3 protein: CASKGTGGSYEQYF. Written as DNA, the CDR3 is TGTGCCAGCAAAGGGACAGGGGGATCCTACGAGCAGTACTTC.

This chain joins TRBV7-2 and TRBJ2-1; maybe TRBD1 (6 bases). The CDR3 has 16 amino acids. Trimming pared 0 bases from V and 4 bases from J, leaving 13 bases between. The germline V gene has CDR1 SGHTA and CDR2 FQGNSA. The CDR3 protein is CASSLARSGTYNEQFF. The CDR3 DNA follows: TGTGCCAGCAGCTTAGCGCGGTCAGGGACATACAATGAGCAGTTCTTC.

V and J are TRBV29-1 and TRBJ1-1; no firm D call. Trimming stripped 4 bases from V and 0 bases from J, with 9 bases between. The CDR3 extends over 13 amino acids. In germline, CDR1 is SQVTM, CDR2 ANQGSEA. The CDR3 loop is CSVGGGVNTEAFF. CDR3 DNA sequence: TGCAGCGTTGGAGGCGGGGTGAACACTGAAGCTTTCTTT.

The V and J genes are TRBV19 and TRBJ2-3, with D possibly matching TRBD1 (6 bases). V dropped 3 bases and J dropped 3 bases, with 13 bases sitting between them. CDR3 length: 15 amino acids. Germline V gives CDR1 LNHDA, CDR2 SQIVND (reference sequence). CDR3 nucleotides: TGTGCCAGTAGTATCACGGGACAAGTGACAGATACGCAGTATTTT. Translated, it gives CASSITGQVTDTQYF.

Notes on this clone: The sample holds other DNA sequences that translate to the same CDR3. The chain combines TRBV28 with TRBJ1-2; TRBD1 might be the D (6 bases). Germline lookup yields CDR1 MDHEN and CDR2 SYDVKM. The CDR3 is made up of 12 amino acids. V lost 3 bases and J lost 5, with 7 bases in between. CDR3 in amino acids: CASSLRGYGYTF. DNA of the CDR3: TGTGCCAGCAGTTTGAGGGGGTATGGCTACACCTTC.

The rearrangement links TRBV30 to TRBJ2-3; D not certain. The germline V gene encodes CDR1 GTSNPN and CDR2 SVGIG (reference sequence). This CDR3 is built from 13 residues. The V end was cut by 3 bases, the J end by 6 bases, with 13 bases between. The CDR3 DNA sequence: TGTGCCTGGAGCGCGGATCGATCGGATACGCAGTATTTT. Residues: CAWSADRSDTQYF. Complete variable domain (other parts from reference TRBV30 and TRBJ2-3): SQTIHQWPATLVQPVGSPLSLECTVEGTSNPNLYWYRQAAGRGLQLLFYSVGIGQISSEVPQNLSASRPQDRQFILSSKKLLLSDSGFYLCAWSADRSDTQYFGPGTRLTVL.

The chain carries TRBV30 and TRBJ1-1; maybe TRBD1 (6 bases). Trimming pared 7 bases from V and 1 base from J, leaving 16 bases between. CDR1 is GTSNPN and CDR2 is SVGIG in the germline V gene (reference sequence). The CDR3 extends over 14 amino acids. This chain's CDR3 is CASSFRTANTEAFF. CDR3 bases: TGTGCCTCTTCCTTCCGGACAGCGAACACTGAAGCTTTCTTT.